These T cell receptor beta chains were read from a single sample in a study of cytomegalovirus exposure and HLA in healthy donors. Assay used: immunoSEQ multiplex PCR; TCRdb lists only in-frame clones, some missing. The sample has around 200,000 clones, around 86% seen once; the top ten hold 1.6%. Source material: PBMCs. These receptors originate from a man between 45 and 60 years old in good health and CMV-seronegative. CDR3s include the opening cysteine and the closing phenylalanine or tryptophan. The D gene is left open where the match is weak. Expanded clones get a size class; other rows say once, few or many, or leave the size out.

j_call: TRBJ2-5; d_call: TRBD1; clone_size: .; v_call: TRBV18; cdr3_aa: CASSLGGMKTQYF; cdr3_nt: TGTGCCAGCTCACTAGGGGGCATGAAAACCCAGTACTTC
j_call: TRBJ1-4; d_call: TRBD1; clone_size: once; v_call: TRBV7-9; cdr3_aa: CASTEMGAQGVRKLFF; cdr3_nt: TGTGCCAGCACCGAAATGGGGGCCCAGGGGGTACGAAAACTGTTTTTT
j_call: TRBJ2-5; d_call: TRBD2; clone_size: .; v_call: TRBV7-9; cdr3_aa: CASSFRGLAGPQETQYF; cdr3_nt: TGTGCCAGCAGTTTTCGGGGACTAGCGGGGCCCCAAGAGACCCAGTACTTC
j_call: TRBJ2-7; d_call: TRBD1; clone_size: few; v_call: TRBV5-4; cdr3_aa: CASSFEQGPEQYF; cdr3_nt: TGTGCCAGCAGCTTCGAACAGGGGCCCGAGCAGTACTTC
j_call: TRBJ2-1; d_call: .; clone_size: once; v_call: TRBV7-3; cdr3_aa: CASSPMGGKEQFF; cdr3_nt: TGTGCCAGCAGTCCCATGGGGGGAAAAGAGCAGTTCTTC
j_call: TRBJ1-2; d_call: TRBD1; clone_size: .; v_call: TRBV5-1; cdr3_aa: CASSLGGQGIHGYTF; cdr3_nt: TGCGCCAGCAGCTTGGGGGGACAGGGTATTCATGGCTACACCTTC
j_call: TRBJ1-5; d_call: .; clone_size: .; v_call: TRBV6-1; cdr3_aa: CASSNQGGNQPQHF; cdr3_nt: TGTGCCAGCAGTAACCAGGGTGGTAATCAGCCCCAGCATTTT
j_call: TRBJ1-5; d_call: .; clone_size: .; v_call: TRBV6-1; cdr3_aa: CASTEGGGWGQPQHF; cdr3_nt: TGTGCCAGCACCGAGGGGGGGGGCTGGGGTCAGCCCCAGCATTTT
j_call: TRBJ1-3; d_call: .; clone_size: .; v_call: TRBV4-1; cdr3_aa: CASSQSRSGNTIYF; cdr3_nt: TGCGCCAGCAGCCAAAGCCGGTCTGGAAACACCATATATTTT
j_call: TRBJ2-1; d_call: TRBD2; clone_size: .; v_call: TRBV5-1; cdr3_aa: CASSVLAGGYNEQFF; cdr3_nt: TGCGCCAGCAGCGTACTAGCGGGGGGCTACAATGAGCAGTTCTTC
j_call: TRBJ1-2; d_call: .; clone_size: .; v_call: TRBV7-8; cdr3_aa: CASSLLTLMGQGLGYTF; cdr3_nt: TGTGCCAGCAGCTTATTGACTCTTATGGGCCAGGGGCTTGGCTACACCTTC
j_call: TRBJ2-2; d_call: TRBD2; clone_size: .; v_call: TRBV6-5; cdr3_aa: CASSYSGGSNTGELFF; cdr3_nt: TGTGCCAGCAGTTACTCGGGCGGGAGTAACACCGGGGAGCTGTTTTTT
j_call: TRBJ2-3; d_call: TRBD2; clone_size: .; v_call: TRBV7-3; cdr3_aa: CASSLTLGREGPSDTQYF; cdr3_nt: TGTGCCAGCAGCTTAACGTTGGGGCGGGAGGGCCCCTCAGATACGCAGTATTTT
j_call: TRBJ1-4; d_call: TRBD1; clone_size: .; v_call: TRBV19; cdr3_aa: CASSIGDSRREKLFF; cdr3_nt: TGTGCCAGTAGTATAGGGGACAGCCGGCGTGAAAAACTGTTTTTT
j_call: TRBJ2-5; d_call: .; clone_size: .; v_call: TRBV5-6; cdr3_aa: CASSLGAGAEGTQYF; cdr3_nt: TGTGCCAGCAGCTTGGGGGCGGGTGCGGAAGGGACCCAGTACTTC
j_call: TRBJ2-7; d_call: .; clone_size: few; v_call: TRBV28; cdr3_aa: CASSSLGGSGTYEQYF; cdr3_nt: TGTGCCAGCAGTTCCCTCGGGGGCAGCGGGACCTACGAGCAGTACTTC
j_call: TRBJ1-5; d_call: TRBD1; clone_size: .; v_call: TRBV6-5; cdr3_aa: CASSQTGGFQPQHF; cdr3_nt: TGTGCCAGCAGTCAGACAGGGGGCTTTCAGCCCCAGCATTTT
j_call: TRBJ2-7; d_call: TRBD1; clone_size: .; v_call: TRBV5-6; cdr3_aa: CASSLTGTGAYEQYF; cdr3_nt: TGTGCCAGCAGCTTGACCGGGACAGGAGCCTACGAGCAGTACTTC
j_call: TRBJ1-4; d_call: .; clone_size: once; v_call: TRBV5-1; cdr3_aa: CASSLASGREKLFF; cdr3_nt: TGCGCCAGCAGCTTGGCCTCAGGGCGCGAAAAACTGTTTTTT
j_call: TRBJ2-2; d_call: TRBD1; clone_size: few; v_call: TRBV5-1; cdr3_aa: CASSATGGRGELFF; cdr3_nt: TGCGCCAGCAGCGCTACAGGGGGTAGAGGGGAGCTGTTTTTT
j_call: TRBJ1-2; d_call: TRBD1; clone_size: .; v_call: TRBV27; cdr3_aa: CASSLSGTGGANTF; cdr3_nt: TGTGCCAGCAGTTTATCGGGGACAGGGGGCGCTAACACCTTC
j_call: TRBJ2-1; d_call: .; clone_size: once; v_call: TRBV7-9; cdr3_aa: CAGWVGSGSYNEQFF; cdr3_nt: TGTGCCGGTTGGGTCGGGAGTGGTTCCTACAATGAGCAGTTCTTC
j_call: TRBJ2-1; d_call: TRBD2; clone_size: .; v_call: TRBV4-2; cdr3_aa: CASSRFGTSGGDTYNEQFF; cdr3_nt: TGTGCCAGCAGCCGCTTCGGGACTAGCGGGGGGGATACCTACAATGAGCAGTTCTTC
j_call: TRBJ1-1; d_call: TRBD1; clone_size: .; v_call: TRBV6-1; cdr3_aa: CASSDAGQGPEAFF; cdr3_nt: TGTGCCAGCAGTGACGCAGGACAGGGTCCTGAAGCTTTCTTT
j_call: TRBJ2-7; d_call: .; clone_size: .; v_call: TRBV4-2; cdr3_aa: CASSQDKGFTGEQYF; cdr3_nt: TGTGCCAGCAGCCAAGATAAGGGGTTTACGGGCGAGCAGTACTTC
j_call: TRBJ2-4; d_call: TRBD1; clone_size: .; v_call: TRBV30; cdr3_aa: CAWSPLGGDRVNIQYF; cdr3_nt: TGTGCCTGGAGTCCTCTGGGTGGGGACAGAGTAAACATTCAGTACTTC
j_call: TRBJ1-1; d_call: .; clone_size: .; v_call: TRBV7-9; cdr3_aa: CASRVTGRQHTEAFF; cdr3_nt: TGTGCCAGCAGAGTTACAGGGCGACAACACACTGAAGCTTTCTTT
j_call: TRBJ2-6; d_call: .; clone_size: few; v_call: TRBV19; cdr3_aa: CASSQSGANVLTF; cdr3_nt: TGTGCCAGTAGTCAGTCTGGGGCCAACGTCCTGACTTTC
j_call: TRBJ2-7; d_call: .; clone_size: .; v_call: TRBV6-1; cdr3_aa: CASSERGDYEQYF; cdr3_nt: TGTGCCAGCAGTGAACGAGGAGACTACGAGCAGTACTTC
j_call: TRBJ2-3; d_call: TRBD2; clone_size: .; v_call: TRBV6-1; cdr3_aa: CASTTAGAHTDTQYF; cdr3_nt: TGTGCCAGCACCACAGCGGGGGCACACACAGATACGCAGTATTTT
j_call: TRBJ2-3; d_call: TRBD1; clone_size: .; v_call: TRBV7-2; cdr3_aa: CASSLVGTGRRTDTQYF; cdr3_nt: TGTGCCAGCAGCTTAGTGGGGACAGGGCGACGCACAGATACGCAGTATTTT
j_call: TRBJ1-1; d_call: .; clone_size: .; v_call: TRBV5-4; cdr3_aa: CASSLDRDANTEAFF; cdr3_nt: TGTGCCAGCAGCTTGGACAGGGATGCGAACACTGAAGCTTTCTTT
j_call: TRBJ1-1; d_call: .; clone_size: .; v_call: TRBV5-1; cdr3_aa: CASSLQGSTEAFF; cdr3_nt: TGCGCCAGCAGCTTACAAGGGAGCACTGAAGCTTTCTTT
j_call: TRBJ1-3; d_call: .; clone_size: .; v_call: TRBV7-9; cdr3_aa: CASSLVASADSGNTIYF; cdr3_nt: TGTGCCAGCAGCTTAGTAGCGTCGGCCGACTCTGGAAACACCATATATTTT
j_call: TRBJ2-4; d_call: .; clone_size: .; v_call: TRBV4-3; cdr3_aa: CASSQVADTKNIQYF; cdr3_nt: TGCGCCAGCAGCCAAGTGGCGGATACCAAAAACATTCAGTACTTC
j_call: TRBJ1-2; d_call: TRBD1; clone_size: few; v_call: TRBV27; cdr3_aa: CASIDGQVNYGYTF; cdr3_nt: TGTGCCAGCATCGACGGACAGGTTAACTATGGCTACACCTTC
j_call: TRBJ2-7; d_call: TRBD1; clone_size: .; v_call: TRBV5-1; cdr3_aa: CASSFAGGRSYEQYF; cdr3_nt: TGCGCCAGCAGCTTCGCAGGGGGCCGCTCCTACGAGCAGTACTTC
j_call: TRBJ2-7; d_call: TRBD2; clone_size: .; v_call: TRBV2; cdr3_aa: CASRSGSGTNEQYF; cdr3_nt: TGTGCCAGCAGGTCGGGTAGCGGGACAAACGAGCAGTACTTC
j_call: TRBJ2-6; d_call: .; clone_size: .; v_call: TRBV9; cdr3_aa: CASSVSSGANVLTF; cdr3_nt: TGTGCCAGCAGCGTTTCATCTGGGGCCAACGTCCTGACTTTC
j_call: TRBJ2-7; d_call: .; clone_size: .; v_call: TRBV4-3; cdr3_aa: CASSQERGSYEQYF; cdr3_nt: TGCGCCAGCAGCCAAGAGCGCGGCTCCTACGAGCAGTACTTC
j_call: TRBJ2-5; d_call: TRBD2; clone_size: .; v_call: TRBV5-1; cdr3_aa: CASSLEGLPQETQYF; cdr3_nt: TGCGCCAGCAGCTTGGAGGGACTACCTCAAGAGACCCAGTACTTC
j_call: TRBJ1-4; d_call: .; clone_size: few; v_call: TRBV5-4; cdr3_aa: CASSLGGTNEKLFF; cdr3_nt: TGTGCCAGCAGCTTGGGAGGAACTAATGAAAAACTGTTTTTT